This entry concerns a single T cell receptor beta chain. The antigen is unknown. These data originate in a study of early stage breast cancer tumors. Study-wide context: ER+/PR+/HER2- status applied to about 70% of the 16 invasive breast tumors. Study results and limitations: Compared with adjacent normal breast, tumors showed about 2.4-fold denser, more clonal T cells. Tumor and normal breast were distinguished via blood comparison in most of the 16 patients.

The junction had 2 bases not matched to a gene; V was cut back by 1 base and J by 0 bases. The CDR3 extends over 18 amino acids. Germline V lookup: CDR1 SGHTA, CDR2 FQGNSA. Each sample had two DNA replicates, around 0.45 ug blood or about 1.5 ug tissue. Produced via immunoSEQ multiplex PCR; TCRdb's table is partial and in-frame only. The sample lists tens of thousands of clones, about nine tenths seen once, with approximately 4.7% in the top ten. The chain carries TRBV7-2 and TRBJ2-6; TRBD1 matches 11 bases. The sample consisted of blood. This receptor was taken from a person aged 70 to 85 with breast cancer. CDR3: CASSLGTGGASGANVLTF. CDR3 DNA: TGTGCCAGCAGCTTAGGGACAGGGGGCGCCTCTGGGGCCAACGTCCTGACTTTC.